These 15 T cell receptor beta chains came from one sample sequenced in a study of Ad26.COV2.S vaccination and SARS-CoV-2 variants. Profiled with immunoSEQ multiplex PCR; TCRdb holds only in-frame clones, not every one. Found here are about 390,000 clones, approximately 90% of them singletons; the top ten hold less than 2%. Noted treatment: around 19 received Ad26.COV2.S at low or high dose, single or two shots; about 5 received placebo; per-sample allocation not given. Sampling occurred on day 63 after the first vaccine or placebo injection. Source: peripheral blood, taken in a trial of Ad26.COV2.S vaccine versus placebo. All receptors derive from a person between 18 and 60 years old who received the Ad26.COV2.S COVID-19 vaccine or a placebo.

The CDR3 spells CASSPGTGIVGNTIYF. CDR3 in DNA: TGTGCCAGCAGCCCCGGGACAGGGATCGTTGGAAACACCATATATTTT. The rearrangement uses TRBV7-2 and TRBJ1-3; 9 bases fit TRBD1. The CDR3 is 16 residues long. CDR1 SGHTA and CDR2 FQGNSA come from the germline V gene. V lost 5 bases and J lost 3; bases outside the gene matches: 8.

The chain is built from TRBV4-1 and TRBJ1-1; weak D call: TRBD1 (5 bases). The CDR3 sequence is 16 residues long. Between the trimmed V and J ends, which lost 1 base and 10 bases, there was a span of 22 bases. Germline lookup yields CDR1 MGHRA and CDR2 YSYEKL. The CDR3 loop reads CASSQVGTDVTTGAFF. As DNA, the CDR3 is TGCGCCAGCAGCCAAGTTGGGACCGACGTAACGACGGGAGCTTTCTTT.

The rearrangement uses TRBV20-1 and TRBJ2-3, with 12 bases identical to TRBD2. Germline V gene lookup returns CDR1 DFQATT and CDR2 SNEGSKA (reference sequence). This CDR3 has 17 residues. Germline trimming cut 3 bases from V and 1 base from J; bases unmatched to any gene: 8. The CDR3 loop is CSASDMTSGGRTDTQYF. Written as DNA, the CDR3 is TGCAGTGCTAGTGATATGACTAGCGGGGGACGCACAGATACGCAGTATTTT.

The rearrangement joins TRBV21-1 to TRBJ2-6; TRBD1, the D gene given by the table, was not confirmed from the DNA. TRBV21-1 is reported as a pseudogene. The CDR3 has 20 residues. The CDR3 DNA follows: TGTGCCAGCAGCAAAAGTGGGTTACAGGGATATCTCGCTGGGGCCAACGTCCTGACTTTC. Amino acids: CASSKSGLQGYLAGANVLTF.

This rearrangement joins TRBV7-9 to TRBJ2-2; TRBD2 agrees at 14 bases. The length of the CDR3 is 17 residues. The trim removed 5 bases at V and 5 bases at J, leaving 7 bases unmatched. Germline-derived CDR1 and CDR2 are SEHNR and FQNEAQ (reference sequence). The CDR3 DNA reads as TGTGCCAGCAGCCCGACTAGCGGGGGGGCCAGAACCGGGGAGCTGTTTTTT. Protein product: CASSPTSGGARTGELFF.

This sequence joins TRBV6-5 and TRBJ1-3; weak D call: TRBD1 (5 bases). The CDR3 loop spans 15 amino acids. Germline V gene lookup returns CDR1 MNHEY and CDR2 SVGAGI. V lost 6 bases and J 0 bases, leaving 12 bases between the germline ends. The CDR3 DNA sequence: TGTGCCAGCAGCAATAACAGGAACTCTGGAAACACCATATATTTT. Protein: CASSNNRNSGNTIYF.

Only a few counts were recorded for this clone. Different DNA sequences within this sample yield the same CDR3. V gene TRBV5-1 combines with J gene TRBJ2-1; 9 bases fit TRBD1. The CDR3 consists of 15 residues. The trim removed 4 bases at V and 0 bases at J, leaving 2 bases unmatched. The germline gives CDR1 SGHRS, CDR2 YFSETQ. CDR3 residues: CASSPGQGSYNEQFF. CDR3 in DNA: TGCGCCAGCAGCCCGGGACAGGGCTCCTACAATGAGCAGTTCTTC.

This chain's CDR3 is CASSHPQASSYEQYF. The CDR3 DNA is TGTGCCAGCAGCCATCCTCAGGCCAGCTCCTACGAGCAGTACTTC. The V and J genes are TRBV7-9 and TRBJ2-7, with D hard to call. The germline V gene has CDR1 SEHNR and CDR2 FQNEAQ (reference sequence). The CDR3 runs 15 residues. The V end lost 5 bases, the J end lost 0 bases, and 14 bases lay between the germline ends.

This chain uses TRBV30 with TRBJ1-2, with D unresolved. The V gene lost 3 bases and the J gene lost 7 bases, with 15 bases spanning the gap. The CDR3 consists of 13 residues. Germline V gene lookup returns CDR1 GTSNPN and CDR2 SVGIG (reference sequence). CDR3 in DNA: TGTGCCTGGAGGAGCTCACTCTGGTCTGGCTACACCTTC. It encodes CAWRSSLWSGYTF.

The chain links TRBV7-2 to TRBJ2-7; perhaps TRBD2 as D (6 bases). The germline V gene encodes CDR1 SGHTA and CDR2 FQGNSA. V shed 1 base and J shed 2 bases, with 12 bases lying between them. The CDR3 runs 15 residues. The CDR3 DNA follows: TGTGCCAGCAGCTTAGTATCGGAGGGGACCTACGAGCAGTACTTC. It is translated as CASSLVSEGTYEQYF.

V usage is TRBV7-7 and J usage is TRBJ1-1, with 7 bases that match TRBD1. Germline V CDR1 and CDR2: SSHAT, FNYEAQ (reference sequence). Unmatched junction bases numbered 12, after V lost 2 bases and J lost 0 bases. This CDR3 has 18 amino acids. The CDR3 region has the DNA TGTGCCAGCAGCTTATCGTATGGGGGGGGACAGATGAACACTGAAGCTTTCTTT. Amino acid sequence: CASSLSYGGGQMNTEAFF.

This clone was counted a single time. V usage is TRBV3-1 (or the pseudogene TRBV3-2) and J usage is TRBJ2-5; 16 nucleotides agree with TRBD2. Germline CDR1 is LGHDT and CDR2 is YNNKEL (reference sequence). The CDR3 totals 19 residues. V gave up 4 bases and J gave up 5 bases; unmatched junction bases: 13. The CDR3 DNA follows: TGTGCCAGCAGCCGATACGGGACTAGCGGGGGGGCTGCTCGGGAGACCCAGTACTTC. It is translated as CASSRYGTSGGAARETQYF.

The chain carries TRBV3-1 (or the pseudogene TRBV3-2) and TRBJ1-4; a possible D gene is TRBD1 (6 bases). Per germline, CDR1 LGHDT and CDR2 YNNKEL (reference sequence). The CDR3 contains 12 residues. The V gene lost 7 bases and the J gene lost 7 bases, with 10 bases spanning the gap. The DNA of the CDR3 is TGTGCCAGCAAGGACAGTTTTGAAAAACTGTTTTTT. Its protein is CASKDSFEKLFF.

The chain couples TRBV15 to TRBJ2-5; perhaps TRBD1 as D (6 bases). Germline lookup yields CDR1 LNHNV and CDR2 YYDKDF (reference sequence). This CDR3 comprises 15 residues. Deletions cut 0 bases from V and 4 bases from J, with 12 bases between. In nucleotides, the CDR3 is TGTGCCACCAGCAGAGATCGGGTAGGGGGAGAGACCCAGTACTTC. This gives the protein CATSRDRVGGETQYF.

The rearrangement links TRBV5-4 to TRBJ1-1, with unresolved D. Trimming left V 4 bases short and J 3 bases short, with 10 bases between. CDR3 length: 13 residues. Per the germline V gene, CDR1 is SGHNT and CDR2 is YYREEE (reference sequence). The CDR3 DNA follows: TGTGCCAGCAGCCCTACTGAGGACACTGAAGCTTTCTTT. Translating it yields CASSPTEDTEAFF.